Each of the 13 T cell receptor beta chains below was sequenced from the same sample in a study of T cell responses to AZD1222 COVID-19 vaccine. The method was immunoSEQ multiplex PCR; TCRdb's version includes in-frame clones alone and lacks a portion of them. Of 95,000 to 150,000 clones listed, approximately 94% are singletons. This material consisted of peripheral blood, taken 28 days after the second AZD1222 dose. Source of these receptors: an adult who received the AZD1222 COVID-19 vaccine.

The chain is built from TRBV6-2 or TRBV6-3 and TRBJ2-1; the D gene is possibly TRBD2 (5 bases). Trimming removed 2 bases from V and 4 bases from J, with 9 bases in between. The CDR3 covers 14 residues. Germline CDR1 MNHEY, CDR2 SVGEGT. The CDR3 spells CASSYGTRYNEQFF. In DNA form, the CDR3 reads TGTGCCAGCAGTTACGGTACTAGGTACAATGAGCAGTTCTTC.

The chain is built from TRBV5-1 and TRBJ2-3, with D possibly being TRBD2 (6 bases). The CDR3 is 20 amino acids. V lost 0 bases, J lost 0 bases, and 23 bases lay in between. Germline V gene sequence: CDR1 SGHRS, CDR2 YFSETQ. The CDR3 bases are TGCGCCAGCAGCTTGGTGGATTTGGGAATTAGCGGCCAAAGCACAGATACGCAGTATTTT. Translating gives CASSLVDLGISGQSTDTQYF.

This clone was counted a single time. This chain connects TRBV4-3 to TRBJ2-2; D is possibly TRBD1 (6 bases). V shed 0 bases and J shed 6 bases, with 8 bases lying between them. Germline CDR1 is LGHNA and CDR2 is YSLEER. The CDR3 consists of 14 residues. The CDR3 DNA follows: TGCGCCAGCAGCCAAGAACAGGGAGCCGGGGAGCTGTTTTTT. This translates into CASSQEQGAGELFF.

The chain uses TRBV27 and TRBJ1-5; D may be TRBD1 (5 bases). The CDR3 covers 14 residues. The V gene lost 3 bases and the J gene lost 3 bases, with 9 bases spanning the gap. Germline CDR1 reads MNHEY; CDR2 reads SMNVEV (reference sequence). The CDR3 nucleotides are TGTGCCAGCAGTTTTGACAGATTCAATCAGCCCCAGCATTTT. It yields the protein CASSFDRFNQPQHF.

The chain couples TRBV4-3 to TRBJ1-6; weak D call: TRBD1 (6 bases). The V end was cut by 1 base, the J end by 5 bases, with 15 bases between. CDR3 length equals 17 residues. Germline V gene sequence: CDR1 LGHNA, CDR2 YSLEER. The CDR3 loop is CASSQVPGDIHNSPLHF. The CDR3 region has the DNA TGCGCCAGCAGCCAAGTCCCTGGGGACATTCATAATTCACCCCTCCACTTT.

This sequence joins TRBV27 and TRBJ2-5, with TRBD1 matching over 7 bases. J gave up 10 bases and V 2 bases, and 4 bases lay outside the gene matches. Germline values: CDR1 MNHEY, CDR2 SMNVEV (reference sequence). The CDR3 spans 12 residues. CDR3 loop: CASSLDRVIQYF. CDR3 coding DNA: TGTGCCAGCAGTTTAGACAGGGTCATCCAGTACTTC.

The table lists this clone with a count of one. The rearrangement uses TRBV19 and TRBJ1-2; D is ambiguous. V shed 3 bases and J shed 4 bases, with 15 bases lying between them. The CDR3 spans 15 residues. The germline gives CDR1 LNHDA, CDR2 SQIVND (reference sequence). The CDR3 region has the DNA TGTGCCAGTAGTATTGAGTCAGACGACCGCTATGGCTACACCTTC. Protein: CASSIESDDRYGYTF.

CDR3 amino acids: CASSPSTSGGTNTGELFF. The CDR3 DNA follows: TGCGCCAGCAGCCCCTCGACTAGCGGGGGAACCAACACCGGGGAGCTGTTTTTT. The V gene is TRBV5-1, the J gene TRBJ2-2, with 12 positions matching TRBD2. Germline values: CDR1 SGHRS, CDR2 YFSETQ. The CDR3 sequence is 18 residues long. Trimming at V came to 4 bases and at J to 2 bases, leaving 9 bases not matched to a gene.

The J gene is TRBJ2-1, the V gene TRBV11-3; D call uncertain. Trimming took 0 bases from V and 10 from J, leaving 10 bases between them. This CDR3 is built from 13 residues. CDR1 is SGHNT, CDR2 YENEEA, per germline. The DNA of the CDR3 is TGTGCCAGCAGCTTAGATTCGGGTCGGGAGCAGTTCTTC. Its translation is CASSLDSGREQFF.

This CDR3 is CASSPSYSGKQNIQYF. The CDR3 nucleotides read TGTGCCAGCAGCCCGTCTTATAGCGGGAAACAAAACATTCAGTACTTC. The chain joins TRBV7-2 to TRBJ2-4; 8 bases are a match to TRBD2. This CDR3 has 16 residues. V shed 5 bases and J 5 bases; nucleotides not matched to a gene: 11. CDR1 is SGHTA and CDR2 is FQGNSA in the germline V gene.

The genes are TRBV7-9 and TRBJ1-1; D uncertain. The germline V and J ends were trimmed by 5 bases and 2 bases, with 6 bases remaining between them. The CDR3 covers 12 residues. Germline-derived CDR1 and CDR2 are SEHNR and FQNEAQ (reference sequence). CDR3 DNA: TGTGCCAGCAGCGGACCCAACACTGAAGCTTTCTTT. Its translation is CASSGPNTEAFF.

This sequence joins TRBV9 and TRBJ1-1; D ambiguous. Deletions cut 0 bases from V and 4 bases from J, with 13 bases between. CDR1 is SGDLS and CDR2 is YYNGEE in the germline V gene. The CDR3 has 15 amino acids. Here the CDR3 DNA reads TGTGCCAGCAGCGTAGGAGGGCGACGGACCACTGAAGCTTTCTTT. It codes for CASSVGGRRTTEAFF.

The chain recombines TRBV30 with TRBJ1-2, with D perhaps matching TRBD1 (6 bases). Germline V gives CDR1 GTSNPN, CDR2 SVGIG (reference sequence). The germline V and J ends were trimmed by 3 bases and 4 bases, with 12 bases remaining between them. This CDR3 comprises 13 residues. CDR3 bases: TGTGCCTGGAGGGAGACAGGACTCTATGGCTACACCTTC. As protein: CAWRETGLYGYTF. Variable domain in full (rest from reference TRBV30 and TRBJ1-2): SQTIHQWPATLVQPVGSPLSLECTVEGTSNPNLYWYRQAAGRGLQLLFYSVGIGQISSEVPQNLSASRPQDRQFILSSKKLLLSDSGFYLCAWRETGLYGYTFGSGTRLTVV.